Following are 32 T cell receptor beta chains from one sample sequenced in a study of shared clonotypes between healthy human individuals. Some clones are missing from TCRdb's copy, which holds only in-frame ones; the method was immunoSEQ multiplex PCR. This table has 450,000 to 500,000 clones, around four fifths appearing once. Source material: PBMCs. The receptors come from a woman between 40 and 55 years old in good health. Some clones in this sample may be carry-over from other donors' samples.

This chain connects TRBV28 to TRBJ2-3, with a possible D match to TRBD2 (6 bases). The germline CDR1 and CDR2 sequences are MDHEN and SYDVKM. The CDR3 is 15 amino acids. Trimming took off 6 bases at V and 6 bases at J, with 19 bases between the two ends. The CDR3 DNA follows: TGTGCCAGCAGCGAAGGAGGGGACCTCTGGGATACGCAGTATTTT. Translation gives CASSEGGDLWDTQYF.

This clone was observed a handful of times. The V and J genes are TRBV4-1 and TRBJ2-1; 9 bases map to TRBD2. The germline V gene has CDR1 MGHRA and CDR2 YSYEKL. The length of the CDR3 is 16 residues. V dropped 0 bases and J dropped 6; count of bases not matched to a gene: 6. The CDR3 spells CASSQDLAGGGNEQFF. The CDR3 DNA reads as TGCGCCAGCAGCCAAGACCTGGCGGGAGGGGGCAATGAGCAGTTCTTC.

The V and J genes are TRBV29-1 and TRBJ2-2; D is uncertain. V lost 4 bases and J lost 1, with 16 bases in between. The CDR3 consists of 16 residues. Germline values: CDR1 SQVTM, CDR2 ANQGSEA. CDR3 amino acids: CSVAYGGGRNTGELFF. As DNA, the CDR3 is TGCAGCGTTGCCTACGGCGGTGGCAGGAACACCGGGGAGCTGTTTTTT.

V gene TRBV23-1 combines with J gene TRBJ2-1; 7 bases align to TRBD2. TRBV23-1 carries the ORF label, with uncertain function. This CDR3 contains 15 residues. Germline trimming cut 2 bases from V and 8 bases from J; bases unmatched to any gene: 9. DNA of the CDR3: TGCGCCAGCAGTCAAAACGGACTAGTTGTAGATGAGCAGTTCTTC. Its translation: CASSQNGLVVDEQFF.

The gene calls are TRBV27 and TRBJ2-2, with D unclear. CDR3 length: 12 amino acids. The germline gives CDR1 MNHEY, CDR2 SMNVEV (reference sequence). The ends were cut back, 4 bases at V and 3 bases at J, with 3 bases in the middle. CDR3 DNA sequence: TGTGCCAGCAGTTCCTACACCGGGGAGCTGTTTTTT. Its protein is CASSSYTGELFF.

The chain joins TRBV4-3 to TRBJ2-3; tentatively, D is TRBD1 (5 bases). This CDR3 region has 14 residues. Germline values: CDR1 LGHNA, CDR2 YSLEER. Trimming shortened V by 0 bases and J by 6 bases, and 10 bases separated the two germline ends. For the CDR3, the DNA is TGCGCCAGCAGCCAAGATCCACAGGTTGATACGCAGTATTTT. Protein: CASSQDPQVDTQYF.

CDR3 region: CASSPAGQGARGNTIYF. CDR3 sequence (DNA): TGTGCCAGCAGCCCGGCGGGACAGGGGGCGCGAGGAAACACCATATATTTT. The chain links TRBV7-3 to TRBJ1-3; 12 nucleotides match TRBD1. V lost 5 bases to trimming and J lost 4 bases; unmatched junction nucleotides: 9. The CDR3 loop spans 17 amino acids. Germline lookup yields CDR1 SGHTA and CDR2 FQGTGA.

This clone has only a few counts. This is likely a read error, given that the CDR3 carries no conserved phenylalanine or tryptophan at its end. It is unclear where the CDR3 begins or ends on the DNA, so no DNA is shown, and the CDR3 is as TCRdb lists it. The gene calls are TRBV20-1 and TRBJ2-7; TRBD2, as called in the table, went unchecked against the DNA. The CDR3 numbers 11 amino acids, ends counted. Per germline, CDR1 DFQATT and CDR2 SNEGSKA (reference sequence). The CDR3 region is CSAREVGGFRL.

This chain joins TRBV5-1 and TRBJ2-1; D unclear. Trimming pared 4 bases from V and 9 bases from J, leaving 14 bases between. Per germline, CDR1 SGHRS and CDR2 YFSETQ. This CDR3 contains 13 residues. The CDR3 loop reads CASSIDSSSEQFF. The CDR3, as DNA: TGCGCCAGCAGCATTGACTCCTCAAGTGAGCAGTTCTTC.

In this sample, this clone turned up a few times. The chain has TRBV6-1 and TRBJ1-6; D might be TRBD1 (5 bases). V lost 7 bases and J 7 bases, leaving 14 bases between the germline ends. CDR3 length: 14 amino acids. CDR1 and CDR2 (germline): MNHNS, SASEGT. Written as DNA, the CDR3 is TGTGCCAGCACCCTCGGGACGGAGAATTCACCCCTCCACTTT. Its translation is CASTLGTENSPLHF.

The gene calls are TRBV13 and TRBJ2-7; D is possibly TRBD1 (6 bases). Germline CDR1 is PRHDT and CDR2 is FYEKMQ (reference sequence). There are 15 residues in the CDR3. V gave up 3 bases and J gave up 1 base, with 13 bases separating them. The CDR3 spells CASSFGGQASYEQYF. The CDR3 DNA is TGTGCCAGCAGCTTTGGGGGACAAGCATCCTACGAGCAGTACTTC. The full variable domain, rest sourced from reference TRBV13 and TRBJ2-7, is AAGVIQSPRHLIKEKRETATLKCYPIPRHDTVYWYQQGPGQDPQFLISFYEKMQSDKGSIPDRFSAQQFSDYHSELNMSSLELGDSALYFCASSFGGQASYEQYFGPGTRLTVT.

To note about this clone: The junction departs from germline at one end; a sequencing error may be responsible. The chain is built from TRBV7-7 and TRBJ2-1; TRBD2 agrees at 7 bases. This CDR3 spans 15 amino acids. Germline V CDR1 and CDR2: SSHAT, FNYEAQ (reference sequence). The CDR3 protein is CASSLAGGTDNEQFF. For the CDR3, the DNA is TGTGCTAGCAGCTTAGCGGGCGGGACGGACAATGAGCAGTTCTTC.

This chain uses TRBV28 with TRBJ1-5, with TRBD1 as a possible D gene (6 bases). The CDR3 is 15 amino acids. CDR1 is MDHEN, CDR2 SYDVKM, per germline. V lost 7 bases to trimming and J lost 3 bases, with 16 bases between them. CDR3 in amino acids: CASTDSTGPNQPQHF. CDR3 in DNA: TGTGCCAGCACCGACTCTACAGGGCCCAATCAGCCCCAGCATTTT.

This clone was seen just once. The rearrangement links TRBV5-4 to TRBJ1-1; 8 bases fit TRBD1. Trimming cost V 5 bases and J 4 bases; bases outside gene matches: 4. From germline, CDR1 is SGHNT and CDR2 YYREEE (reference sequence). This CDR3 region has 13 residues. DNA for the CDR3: TGTGCCAGCAGTTTTACAGGGGGCACTGAAGCTTTCTTT. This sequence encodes CASSFTGGTEAFF.

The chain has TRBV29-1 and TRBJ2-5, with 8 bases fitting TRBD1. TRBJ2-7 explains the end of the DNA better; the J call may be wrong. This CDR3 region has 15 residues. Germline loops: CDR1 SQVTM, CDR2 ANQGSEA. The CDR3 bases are TGCAGCGTTGGGGCAGGGGGCGCGAAGTACTACGAGCAGTACTTC. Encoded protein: CSVGAGGAKYYEQYF.

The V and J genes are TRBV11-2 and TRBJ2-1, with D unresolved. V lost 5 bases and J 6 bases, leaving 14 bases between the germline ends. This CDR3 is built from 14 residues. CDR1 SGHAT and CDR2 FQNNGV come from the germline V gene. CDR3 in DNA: TGTGCCAGCAGCCCCCGGGCGCACCCCAATGAGCAGTTCTTC. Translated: CASSPRAHPNEQFF.

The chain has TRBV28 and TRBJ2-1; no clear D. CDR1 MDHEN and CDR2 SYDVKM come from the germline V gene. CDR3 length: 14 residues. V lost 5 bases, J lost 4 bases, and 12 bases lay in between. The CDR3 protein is CASSQGGHYNEQFF. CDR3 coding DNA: TGTGCCAGCAGTCAAGGCGGCCATTACAATGAGCAGTTCTTC. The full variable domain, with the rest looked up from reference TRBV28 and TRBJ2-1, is DVKVTQSSRYLVKRTGEKVFLECVQDMDHENMFWYRQDPGLGLRLIYFSYDVKMKEKGDIPEGYSVSREKKERFSLILESASTNQTSMYLCASSQGGHYNEQFFGPGTRLTVL.

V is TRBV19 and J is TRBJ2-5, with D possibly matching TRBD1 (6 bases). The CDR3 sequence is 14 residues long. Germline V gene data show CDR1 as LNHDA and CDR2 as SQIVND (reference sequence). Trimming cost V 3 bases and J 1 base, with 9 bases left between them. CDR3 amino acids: CASSIGQFQETQYF. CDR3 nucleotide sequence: TGTGCCAGTAGTATCGGACAGTTCCAAGAGACCCAGTACTTC.

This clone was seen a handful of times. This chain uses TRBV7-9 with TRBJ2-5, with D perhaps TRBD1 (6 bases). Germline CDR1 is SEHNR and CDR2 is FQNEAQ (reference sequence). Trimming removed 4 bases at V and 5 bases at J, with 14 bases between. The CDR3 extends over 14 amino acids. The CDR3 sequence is CASSSRTDGETQYF. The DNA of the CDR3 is TGTGCCAGCAGCTCAAGGACAGACGGTGAGACCCAGTACTTC.

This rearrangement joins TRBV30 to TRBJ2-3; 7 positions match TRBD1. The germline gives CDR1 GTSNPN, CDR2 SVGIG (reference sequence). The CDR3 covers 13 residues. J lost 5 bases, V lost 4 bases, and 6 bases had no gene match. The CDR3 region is CAWMVRGRDTQYF. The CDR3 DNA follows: TGTGCCTGGATGGTGAGGGGGCGAGATACGCAGTATTTT.

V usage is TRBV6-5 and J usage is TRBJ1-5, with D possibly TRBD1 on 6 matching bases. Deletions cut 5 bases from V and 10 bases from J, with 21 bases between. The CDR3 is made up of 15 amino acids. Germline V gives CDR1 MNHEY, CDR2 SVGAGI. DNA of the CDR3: TGTGCCAGCAGTCCCGGCGGCAGGGGTCCGTCTCCCCAGCATTTT. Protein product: CASSPGGRGPSPQHF.

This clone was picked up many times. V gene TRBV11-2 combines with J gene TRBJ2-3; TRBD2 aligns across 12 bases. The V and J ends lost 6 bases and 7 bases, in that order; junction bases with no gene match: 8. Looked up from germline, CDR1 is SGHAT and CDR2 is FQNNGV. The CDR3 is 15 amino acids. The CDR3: CASRRLAGGPHTQYF. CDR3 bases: TGTGCCAGCAGACGCCTAGCGGGAGGGCCGCATACGCAGTATTTT. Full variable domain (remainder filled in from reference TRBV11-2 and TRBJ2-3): EAGVAQSPRYKIIEKRQSVAFWCNPISGHATLYWYQQILGQGPKLLIQFQNNGVVDDSQLPKDRFSAERLKGVDSTLKIQPAKLEDSAVYLCASRRLAGGPHTQYFGPGTRLTVL.

CDR3 nucleotide sequence: TGTGCCAGCAGCTTAGGAGGGGAAAACTCCTACAATGAGCAGTTCTTC. It translates to CASSLGGENSYNEQFF. This chain links TRBV7-8 with TRBJ2-1, with D perhaps matching TRBD1 or TRBD2 (5 bases each). Trimming left V 1 base short and J 0 bases short, with 10 bases between. The CDR3 has 16 amino acids. CDR1 is SGHVS and CDR2 is FQNEAQ in the germline V gene.

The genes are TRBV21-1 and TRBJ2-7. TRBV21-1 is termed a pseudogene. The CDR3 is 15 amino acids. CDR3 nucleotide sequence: TGTGCCAGCAGCCCCTGGTCTTTGTACTCCTACGAGCAGTACTTC. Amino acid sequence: CASSPWSLYSYEQYF.

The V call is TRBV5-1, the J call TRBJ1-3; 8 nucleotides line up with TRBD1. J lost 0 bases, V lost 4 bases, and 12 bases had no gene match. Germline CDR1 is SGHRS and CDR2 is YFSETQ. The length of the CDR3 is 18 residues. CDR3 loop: CASSPSPGQELSGNTIYF. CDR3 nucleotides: TGCGCCAGCAGCCCTTCCCCGGGACAGGAGCTCTCTGGAAACACCATATATTTT.

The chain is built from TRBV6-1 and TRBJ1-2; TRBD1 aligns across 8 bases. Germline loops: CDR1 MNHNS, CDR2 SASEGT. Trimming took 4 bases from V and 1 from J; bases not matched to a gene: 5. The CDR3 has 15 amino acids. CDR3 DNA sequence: TGTGCCAGCAGTGCTGGACAGGGCCTTAACTATGGCTACACCTTC. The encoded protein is CASSAGQGLNYGYTF.

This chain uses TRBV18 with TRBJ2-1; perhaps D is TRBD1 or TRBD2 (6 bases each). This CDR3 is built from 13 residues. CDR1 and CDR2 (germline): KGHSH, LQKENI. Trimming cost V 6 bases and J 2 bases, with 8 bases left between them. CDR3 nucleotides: TGTGCCAGCTCTGGGGGGCCCTACAATGAGCAGTTCTTC. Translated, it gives CASSGGPYNEQFF.

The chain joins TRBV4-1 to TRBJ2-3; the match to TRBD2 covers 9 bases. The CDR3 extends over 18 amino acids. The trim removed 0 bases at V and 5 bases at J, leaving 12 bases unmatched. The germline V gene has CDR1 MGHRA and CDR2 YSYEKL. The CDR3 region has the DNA TGCGCCAGCAGCCAAGATTACACGGCGGGAGGGCCACGAGATACGCAGTATTTT. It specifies CASSQDYTAGGPRDTQYF.

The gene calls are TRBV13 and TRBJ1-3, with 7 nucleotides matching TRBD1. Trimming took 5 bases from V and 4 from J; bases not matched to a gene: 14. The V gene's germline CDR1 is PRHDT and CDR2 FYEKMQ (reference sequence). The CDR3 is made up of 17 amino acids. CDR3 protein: CASSSRQGGSGGNTIYF. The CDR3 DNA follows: TGTGCCAGCAGCAGCCGACAGGGCGGTTCGGGGGGAAACACCATATATTTT.

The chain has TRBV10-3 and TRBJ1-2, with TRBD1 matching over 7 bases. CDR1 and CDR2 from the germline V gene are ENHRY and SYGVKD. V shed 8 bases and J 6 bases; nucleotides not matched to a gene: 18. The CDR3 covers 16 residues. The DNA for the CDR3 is TGTGCCATCGGCAGACAGGGCGCAAACTCAGTGGATGGCTACACCTTC. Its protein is CAIGRQGANSVDGYTF.

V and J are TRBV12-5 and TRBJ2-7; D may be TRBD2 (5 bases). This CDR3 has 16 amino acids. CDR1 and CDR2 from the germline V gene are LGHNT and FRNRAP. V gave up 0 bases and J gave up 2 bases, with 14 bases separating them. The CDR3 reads CASGLVLWGDTYEQYF. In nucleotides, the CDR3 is TGTGCTAGTGGTTTGGTACTTTGGGGAGACACCTACGAGCAGTACTTC.

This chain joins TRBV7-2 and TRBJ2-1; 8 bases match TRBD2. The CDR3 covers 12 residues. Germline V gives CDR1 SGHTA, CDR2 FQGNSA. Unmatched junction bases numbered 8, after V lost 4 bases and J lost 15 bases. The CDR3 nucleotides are TGTGCCAGCAGCTCTACTCCGGGGGGGCCGTTCTTC. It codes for CASSSTPGGPFF.